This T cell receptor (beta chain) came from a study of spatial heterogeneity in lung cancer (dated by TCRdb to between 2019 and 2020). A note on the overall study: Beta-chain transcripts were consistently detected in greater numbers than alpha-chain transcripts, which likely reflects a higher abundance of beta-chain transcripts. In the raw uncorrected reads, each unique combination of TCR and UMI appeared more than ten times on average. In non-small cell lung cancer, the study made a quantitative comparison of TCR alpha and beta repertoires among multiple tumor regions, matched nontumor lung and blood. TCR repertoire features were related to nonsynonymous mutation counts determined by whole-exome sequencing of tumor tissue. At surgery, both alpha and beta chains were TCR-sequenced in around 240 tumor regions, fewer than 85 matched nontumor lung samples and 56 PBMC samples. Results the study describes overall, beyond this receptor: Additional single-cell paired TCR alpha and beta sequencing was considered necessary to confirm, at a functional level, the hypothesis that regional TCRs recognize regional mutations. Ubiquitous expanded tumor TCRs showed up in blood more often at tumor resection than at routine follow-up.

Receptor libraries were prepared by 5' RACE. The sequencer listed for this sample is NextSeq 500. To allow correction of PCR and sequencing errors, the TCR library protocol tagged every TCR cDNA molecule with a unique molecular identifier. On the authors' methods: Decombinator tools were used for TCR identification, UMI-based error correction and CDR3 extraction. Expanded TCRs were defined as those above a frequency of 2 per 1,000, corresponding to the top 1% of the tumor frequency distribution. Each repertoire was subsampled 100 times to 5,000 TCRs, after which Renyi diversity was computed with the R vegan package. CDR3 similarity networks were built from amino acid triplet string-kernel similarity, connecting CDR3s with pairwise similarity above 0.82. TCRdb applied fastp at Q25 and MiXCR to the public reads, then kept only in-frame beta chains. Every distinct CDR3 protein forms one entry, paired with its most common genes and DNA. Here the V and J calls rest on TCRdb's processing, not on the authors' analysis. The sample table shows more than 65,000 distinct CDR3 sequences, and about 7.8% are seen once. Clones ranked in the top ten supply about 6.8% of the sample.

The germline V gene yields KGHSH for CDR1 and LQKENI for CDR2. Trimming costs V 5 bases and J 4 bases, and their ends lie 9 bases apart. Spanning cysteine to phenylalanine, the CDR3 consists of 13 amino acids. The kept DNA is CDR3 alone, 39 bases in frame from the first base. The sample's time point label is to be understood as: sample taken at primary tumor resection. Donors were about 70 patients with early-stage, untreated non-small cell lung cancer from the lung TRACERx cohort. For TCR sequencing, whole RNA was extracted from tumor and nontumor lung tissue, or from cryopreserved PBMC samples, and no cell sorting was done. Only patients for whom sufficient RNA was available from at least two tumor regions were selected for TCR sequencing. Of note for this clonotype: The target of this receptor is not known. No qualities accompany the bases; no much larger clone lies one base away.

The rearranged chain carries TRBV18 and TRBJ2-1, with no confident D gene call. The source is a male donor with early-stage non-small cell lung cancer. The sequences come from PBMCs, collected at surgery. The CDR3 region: CASSTQEYNEQFF. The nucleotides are TGTGCCAGCTCAACCCAGGAATACAATGAGCAGTTCTTC.